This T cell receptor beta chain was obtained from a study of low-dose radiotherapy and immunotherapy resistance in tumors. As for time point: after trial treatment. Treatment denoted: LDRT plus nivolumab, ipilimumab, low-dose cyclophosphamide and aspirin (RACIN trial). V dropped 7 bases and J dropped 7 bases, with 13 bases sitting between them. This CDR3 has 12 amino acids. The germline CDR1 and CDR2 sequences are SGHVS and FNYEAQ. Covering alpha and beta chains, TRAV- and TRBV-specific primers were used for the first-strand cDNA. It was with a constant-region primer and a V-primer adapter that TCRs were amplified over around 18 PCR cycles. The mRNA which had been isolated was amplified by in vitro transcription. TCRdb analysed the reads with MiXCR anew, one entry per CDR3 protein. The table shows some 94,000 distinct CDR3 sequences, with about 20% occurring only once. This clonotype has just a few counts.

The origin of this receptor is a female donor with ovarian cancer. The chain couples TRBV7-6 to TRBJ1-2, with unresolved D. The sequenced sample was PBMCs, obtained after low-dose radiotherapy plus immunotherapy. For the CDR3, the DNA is TGTGCCAGCACTCCGGGTTCAAGTGGCTACACCTTC. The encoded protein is CASTPGSSGYTF.